This is a list of T cell receptor beta chains from one sample in a study of long-term antiretroviral therapy in people with HIV. Assay used: immunoSEQ multiplex PCR; TCRdb lists only in-frame clones, some missing. The repertoire consists of 23,000 or so clones, with around 80% occurring once and the leading ten covering about 20%. Sequencing was performed on unsorted PBMCs, taken 0.1 years before starting antiretroviral therapy. Receptors originate from a young man with HIV. Both conserved end residues are part of each CDR3. A D gene is named only where the DNA matches it firmly. Clone size is not always given. Where it is, it says once, few, many or a class for expanded clones.

D: TRBD1; size: NA; V: TRBV11-1; J: TRBJ2-5; CDR3: CASSLTGDLETQYF; DNA: TGTGCCAGCAGCTTGACAGGGGACCTAGAGACCCAGTACTTC
D: TRBD2; size: NA; V: TRBV7-9; J: TRBJ2-5; CDR3: CASSRNGRWRGKTQYF; DNA: TGTGCCAGCAGCCGGAACGGGAGATGGCGGGGGAAGACCCAGTACTTC
D: NA; size: NA; V: TRBV6-1; J: TRBJ1-5; CDR3: CASSELTGEYSNQPQHF; DNA: TGTGCCAGCAGTGAATTAACAGGCGAGTATAGCAATCAGCCCCAGCATTTT
D: NA; size: NA; V: TRBV28; J: TRBJ1-3; CDR3: CASKATAFSGNTIYF; DNA: TGTGCCAGCAAGGCGACAGCTTTCTCTGGAAACACCATATATTTT
D: NA; size: NA; V: TRBV18; J: TRBJ2-1; CDR3: CASSPPTALPGNEQFF; DNA: TGTGCCAGCTCACCACCGACGGCCCTCCCTGGCAATGAGCAGTTCTTC
D: NA; size: once; V: TRBV7-2; J: TRBJ1-1; CDR3: CASSLGQEVSEAFF; DNA: TGTGCCAGCAGCTTAGGGCAGGAGGTTTCTGAAGCTTTCTTT
D: TRBD2; size: NA; V: TRBV6-1; J: TRBJ2-7; CDR3: CASAEGLAGAYEQYF; DNA: TGTGCCAGCGCAGAGGGACTAGCGGGAGCTTACGAGCAGTACTTC
D: NA; size: NA; V: TRBV30; J: TRBJ2-2; CDR3: CAWSVRYRLNTGELFF; DNA: TGTGCCTGGAGTGTACGGTACAGATTAAACACCGGGGAGCTGTTTTTT
D: NA; size: NA; V: TRBV6-6; J: TRBJ2-2; CDR3: CASSLGYTGELFF; DNA: TGTGCCAGCAGCCTAGGATACACCGGGGAGCTGTTTTTT
D: TRBD1; size: NA; V: TRBV7-2; J: TRBJ2-1; CDR3: CASSLTPRQGVNEQFF; DNA: TGTGCCAGCAGCTTAACGCCTCGGCAGGGGGTAAATGAGCAGTTCTTC
D: NA; size: NA; V: TRBV10-1; J: TRBJ1-1; CDR3: CASSAETDLNTEAFF; DNA: TGCGCCAGCAGTGCGGAGACAGATCTGAACACTGAAGCTTTCTTT
D: NA; size: once; V: TRBV11-3; J: TRBJ2-5; CDR3: CASSPGGYGETQYF; DNA: TGTGCCAGCAGCCCGGGGGGCTACGGGGAGACCCAGTACTTC
D: NA; size: NA; V: TRBV28; J: TRBJ2-7; CDR3: CASSLGGSHYEQYF; DNA: TGTGCCAGCAGTTTGGGCGGCAGCCACTACGAGCAGTACTTC
D: NA; size: NA; V: TRBV2; J: TRBJ1-3; CDR3: CASSERDWSSGNTIYF; DNA: TGTGCCAGCAGTGAAAGGGATTGGAGCTCTGGAAACACCATATATTTT
D: NA; size: NA; V: TRBV5-6; J: TRBJ1-6; CDR3: CASSFVSTLSSYNSPLHF; DNA: TGTGCCAGCAGCTTCGTGTCAACCCTCAGCTCCTATAATTCACCCCTCCACTTT
D: TRBD2; size: NA; V: TRBV29-1; J: TRBJ2-7; CDR3: CSVEYVGRVYEQYF; DNA: TGCAGCGTTGAATACGTAGGGAGGGTCTACGAGCAGTACTTC
D: NA; size: NA; V: TRBV2; J: TRBJ2-7; CDR3: CASRDISFEQYF; DNA: TGTGCCAGCAGGGACATATCCTTCGAGCAGTACTTC
D: NA; size: NA; V: TRBV5-5; J: TRBJ1-1; CDR3: CASSLEAGWGTEAFF; DNA: TGTGCCAGCAGCTTGGAAGCAGGGTGGGGCACTGAAGCTTTCTTT
D: TRBD1; size: NA; V: TRBV30; J: TRBJ2-4; CDR3: CAWMTGGAVIQYF; DNA: TGTGCCTGGATGACAGGGGGCGCCGTCATTCAGTACTTC
D: NA; size: NA; V: TRBV7-9; J: TRBJ2-7; CDR3: CASSFPLGGEQYF; DNA: TGTGCCAGCAGCTTTCCACTAGGGGGCGAGCAGTACTTC
D: NA; size: NA; V: TRBV5-6; J: TRBJ2-7; CDR3: CASSFIGSYEQYF; DNA: TGTGCCAGCAGCTTTATAGGATCCTACGAGCAGTACTTC
D: NA; size: few; V: TRBV2; J: TRBJ1-5; CDR3: CASSEGRSGNQPQHF; DNA: TGTGCCAGCAGTGAAGGACGGTCGGGCAATCAGCCCCAGCATTTT
D: NA; size: NA; V: TRBV20-1; J: TRBJ1-3; CDR3: CSARKEVTIYF; DNA: TGCAGTGCTAGAAAAGAAGTCACCATATATTTT
D: NA; size: NA; V: TRBV7-3; J: TRBJ2-3; CDR3: CASSFSGGGPDTQYF; DNA: TGTGCCAGCAGCTTTTCGGGGGGCGGGCCAGATACGCAGTATTTT
D: NA; size: NA; V: TRBV9; J: TRBJ2-5; CDR3: CASSALQGETQYF; DNA: TGTGCCAGCAGCGCGTTACAGGGAGAGACCCAGTACTTC
D: TRBD1; size: NA; V: TRBV9; J: TRBJ1-1; CDR3: CASSVPTGENTEAFF; DNA: TGTGCCAGCAGCGTGCCGACAGGGGAGAACACTGAAGCTTTCTTT
D: TRBD2; size: NA; V: TRBV7-9; J: TRBJ2-7; CDR3: CASSLRAGGVGYEQYF; DNA: TGTGCCAGCAGCCTTAGGGCGGGGGGAGTGGGCTACGAGCAGTACTTC
D: NA; size: once; V: TRBV2; J: TRBJ2-7; CDR3: CASSGRYEQYF; DNA: TGTGCCAGCAGTGGTCGCTACGAGCAGTACTTC
D: NA; size: NA; V: TRBV27; J: TRBJ2-1; CDR3: CASTRGRGYNEQFF; DNA: TGTGCCAGCACTCGAGGCCGGGGATACAATGAGCAGTTCTTC
D: NA; size: NA; V: TRBV5-4; J: TRBJ2-3; CDR3: CASSLFHNTDTQYF; DNA: TGTGCCAGCAGCTTATTCCACAACACAGATACGCAGTATTTT
D: NA; size: NA; V: TRBV10-3; J: TRBJ2-3; CDR3: CASSQDPTVTDTQYF; DNA: TGTGCCAGCAGCCAGGACCCTACTGTCACAGATACGCAGTATTTT